These 5 T cell receptor beta chains originate from one sample sequenced in a study of T cells in Graves' hyperthyroidism and ophthalmopathy (dated by TCRdb to about 2019). The library was made by multiplex PCR. The data were produced on an Illumina HiSeq 2000. Amplification of TCR beta CDR3 regions was carried out from RNA transcripts. The first round of RT-PCR for the TCR CDR3 was performed with the HTBI primer set and the Qiagen OneStep RT-PCR kit. TCRdb reanalyzed the raw reads on its own, using fastp at Q25 for trimming and MiXCR for clone calling, and kept in-frame beta chains. Each CDR3 protein gets just one entry, which takes the most common genes and DNA from the rows behind it. For this sample the table gives approximately 600,000 distinct CDR3 sequences, of which around 15% were detected only once. The ten top clones hold around 4% of the sample. Sequences were obtained from blood. Every receptor here comes from a woman in her thirties or forties with Graves' ophthalmopathy.

This clonotype was found many times. The chain employs TRBV10-2 and TRBJ1-2, with a weak D call TRBD1 (6 bases). The V end was cut by 0 bases, the J end by 4 bases, with 15 bases between. This CDR3 spans 16 amino acids. CDR1 is WSHSY and CDR2 is SAAADI in the germline V gene. This CDR3 reads CASSESPPDRSYGYTF. Written as DNA, the CDR3 is TGCGCCAGCAGTGAGTCGCCACCTGACAGGAGCTATGGCTACACCTTC.

Ten or more counts support this clonotype. The chain is built from TRBV7-2 and TRBJ1-1; 7 bases are shared with TRBD1. Germline assignment: CDR1 SGHTA and CDR2 FQGNSA. With V trimmed by 5 bases and J by 1 base, 4 bases remained unmatched. This CDR3 is built from 14 residues. CDR3 residues: CASSHRDRNTEAFF. CDR3 DNA: TGTGCCAGCAGCCATAGGGACAGGAACACTGAAGCTTTCTTT.

This clonotype came up many times. The CDR3 reads CSVDGTSGSQAYEQYF. The CDR3 DNA sequence: TGCAGCGTTGACGGGACTAGCGGGAGTCAAGCCTACGAGCAGTACTTC. This chain uses TRBV29-1 with TRBJ2-7; TRBD2 agrees at 14 bases. V was clipped by 3 bases and J by 2 bases; unmatched bases: 6. The CDR3 is 16 residues long. Looked up from germline, CDR1 is SQVTM and CDR2 is ANQGSEA.

There are many counts of this clonotype. The V gene is TRBV6-2 or TRBV6-3, the J gene TRBJ2-7; TRBD2 might be the D (5 bases). Germline V CDR1 and CDR2: MNHEY, SVGEGT. Trimming pared 7 bases from V and 4 bases from J, leaving 23 bases between. The CDR3 is 16 residues long. The DNA of the CDR3 is TGTGCCAGCACCCAAGCGGCCGGTCGGGCCAAATACGAGCAGTACTTC. The encoded protein is CASTQAAGRAKYEQYF.

The CDR3 protein is CASSEGTQDSPSPLHF. DNA for the CDR3: TGTGCCAGCAGTGAGGGAACCCAGGACAGCCCGTCACCCCTCCACTTT. This chain uses TRBV6-1 with TRBJ1-6, with D perhaps matching TRBD1 (6 bases). CDR3 length equals 16 residues. Germline-derived CDR1 and CDR2 are MNHNS and SASEGT. Deletions cut 3 bases from V and 10 bases from J, with 19 bases between.